The clone carrying this T cell receptor beta chain has more than one count but fewer than ten. Antigen unknown. This entry belongs to a study of cytomegalovirus exposure and HLA in healthy donors. Findings and limits, study-wide: The study flagged approximately 180 TCR beta chains as cytomegalovirus-associated.

Here immunoSEQ multiplex PCR was the method, and the copy in TCRdb shows in-frame clones only, minus some. The profile shows 250,000 to 400,000 clones, 88% of them singletons. While the first cohort had 600 to 750 subjects, the donors belonged to the separate validation cohort of about 120 subjects. Sequencing was performed on PBMCs. The sequence was obtained from a man aged 25 to 40 in good health and CMV-seronegative.

CDR3 loop: CASGKQGSGNEQFF. CDR3 coding DNA: TGTGCCAGCGGAAAACAGGGATCTGGCAATGAGCAGTTCTTC. This chain connects TRBV2 to TRBJ2-1, with D possibly being TRBD1 (6 bases). The CDR3 extends over 14 amino acids. V gave up 8 bases and J gave up 6 bases, with 17 bases separating them. Germline V gene data show CDR1 as SNHLY and CDR2 as FYNNEI.